The 25 T cell receptor beta chains below all came from one sample that was sequenced in a study of CD8 T cells in Susac syndrome. Reverse transcription used about 0.45 to 1 ug RNA and random hexamers. TCRdb ran MiXCR on the immunoSEQ multiplex PCR reads and lists one entry per CDR3 protein. The repertoire holds under 550,000 distinct CDR3 sequences, more than 80% seen once, with roughly 0.11% in the top ten. The sample consisted of CD8+ T cells from PBMCs. The receptors here all came from a human donor with multiple sclerosis.

The rearrangement links TRBV10-3 to TRBJ2-1; 8 positions agree with TRBD2. The CDR3 consists of 17 residues. Germline V gene data show CDR1 as ENHRY and CDR2 as SYGVKD. V trimming: 3 bases; J trimming: 6 bases; junction bases outside the gene matches: 13. This chain's CDR3 is CAISDSGGEYRVNEQFF. DNA of the CDR3: TGTGCCATCAGTGACTCCGGGGGGGAATACAGGGTCAATGAGCAGTTCTTC.

This clonotype was recorded only once. The rearrangement links TRBV5-6 to TRBJ2-7; 7 bases align to TRBD1. The CDR3 length is 14 residues. Looked up from germline, CDR1 is SGHDT and CDR2 is YYEEEE. V lost 6 bases and J lost 3; bases outside the gene matches: 9. The CDR3 protein is CASTLGDRSYEQYF. The CDR3 nucleotides are TGTGCCAGCACCCTTGGGGACAGAAGCTACGAGCAGTACTTC.

This chain joins TRBV4-1 and TRBJ2-1; 9 bases map to TRBD1. Unmatched junction bases numbered 9, after V lost 7 bases and J lost 8 bases. CDR1 and CDR2 (germline): MGHRA, YSYEKL. The CDR3 has 14 residues. The CDR3: CASNPGQGFDEQFF. The DNA of the CDR3 is TGCGCCAGCAATCCTGGACAGGGGTTCGATGAGCAGTTCTTC.

Here the CDR3 DNA reads TGTGCCAGTAGCCCAAGAGGGGGATTCTCCTACGAGCAGTACTTC. It specifies CASSPRGGFSYEQYF. V and J are TRBV19 and TRBJ2-7; TRBD1 might be the D (6 bases). The CDR3 loop spans 15 amino acids. Per germline, CDR1 LNHDA and CDR2 SQIVND (reference sequence). V was pared by 6 bases and J by 0 bases, with 15 bases between.

This CDR3 is CASSPPGLYYEQYF. CDR3 DNA sequence: TGTGCCAGCAGTCCGCCGGGACTTTATTACGAGCAGTACTTC. The J gene is TRBJ2-7, the V gene TRBV7-6, with D perhaps TRBD2 (6 bases). Trimming shortened V by 6 bases and J by 4 bases, and 16 bases separated the two germline ends. Germline CDR1 SGHVS, CDR2 FNYEAQ. This CDR3 is built from 14 residues.

The chain employs TRBV7-6 and TRBJ1-1, with a weak D call TRBD1 (5 bases). Trimming cost V 1 base and J 1 base, with 19 bases left between them. This CDR3 spans 18 amino acids. Germline values: CDR1 SGHVS, CDR2 FNYEAQ. The CDR3 here is CASSLGWTRQSGNTEAFF. The CDR3 DNA reads as TGTGCCAGCAGCTTAGGGTGGACAAGACAGAGTGGGAACACTGAAGCTTTCTTT.

V gene TRBV3-1 combines with J gene TRBJ2-3, with TRBD2 as a possible D gene (5 bases). The ends were cut back, 1 base at V and 14 bases at J, with 22 bases in the middle. Germline CDR1 reads LGHDT; CDR2 reads YNNKEL (reference sequence). This CDR3 is built from 15 residues. The CDR3 DNA reads as TGTGCCAGCAGCCAAGTGTCCCTGGACTCAAATCGGCGGTATTTT. Its protein is CASSQVSLDSNRRYF.

This clonotype was seen only a few times. The rearrangement joins TRBV10-3 to TRBJ2-5; tentatively, D is TRBD2 (6 bases). V lost 1 base to trimming and J lost 5 bases, with 11 bases between them. The germline V gene encodes CDR1 ENHRY and CDR2 SYGVKD. The length of the CDR3 is 14 residues. The DNA of the CDR3 is TGTGCCATCAGTGAGTTGAAGGAGGGGGAGACCCAGTACTTC. Its protein product is CAISELKEGETQYF.

DNA of the CDR3: TGTGCCAGCAGCGACCGGACAGGGACTAGCTCACGGGAGGGCGGGACCGGGGAGCTGTTTTTT. This encodes CASSDRTGTSSREGGTGELFF. V is TRBV11-1 and J is TRBJ2-2; TRBD2 is a possible D gene (9 bases). There are 21 residues in the CDR3. The V gene's germline CDR1 is SGHAT and CDR2 FQDESV (reference sequence). The germline V and J ends were trimmed by 5 bases and 5 bases, with 33 bases remaining between them.

The rearrangement links TRBV29-1 to TRBJ2-3; TRBD2 agrees at 7 bases. The CDR3 spans 13 residues. Trimming removed 4 bases from V and 6 bases from J; junction bases left unmatched: 7. CDR1 is SQVTM, CDR2 ANQGSEA, per germline. CDR3: CSVVLLGGDTQYF. CDR3 nucleotide sequence: TGCAGCGTTGTACTCCTGGGAGGGGATACGCAGTATTTT.

This clonotype was recorded only once. This chain joins TRBV29-1 and TRBJ1-1; D uncertain. The CDR3 totals 10 residues. CDR1 and CDR2 (germline): SQVTM, ANQGSEA. The V and J ends lost 4 bases and 7 bases respectively, with 7 bases between them. This CDR3 reads CSVGTNEAFF. CDR3 sequence (DNA): TGCAGCGTTGGAACGAATGAAGCTTTCTTT.

The genes are TRBV5-1 and TRBJ2-7; the D call may be TRBD1 or TRBD2 (5 bases each). V lost 0 bases and J 7 bases, leaving 20 bases between the germline ends. CDR1 and CDR2 (germline): SGHRS, YFSETQ. The CDR3 runs 16 residues. The CDR3 DNA reads TGCGCCAGCAGCTTGGAGGGGCAGCGAGTCTCGGGGGAGCAGTACTTC. Protein sequence: CASSLEGQRVSGEQYF.

This chain joins TRBV6-5 and TRBJ2-7; D might be TRBD1 (6 bases). Deletions cut 5 bases from V and 7 bases from J, with 12 bases between. Germline V gene data show CDR1 as MNHEY and CDR2 as SVGAGI. The CDR3 totals 12 residues. The CDR3 DNA reads TGTGCCAGCAGTCCACAGGGTTGGGAGCAGTACTTC. This codes for CASSPQGWEQYF.

In this sample, this clonotype turned up a few times. This rearrangement joins TRBV6-1 to TRBJ1-1, with unresolved D. Germline-derived CDR1 and CDR2 are MNHNS and SASEGT. This CDR3 spans 13 amino acids. V was pared by 7 bases and J by 6 bases, with 15 bases between. CDR3 in amino acids: CASNSYWIPEAFF. The CDR3 DNA reads as TGTGCCAGCAACTCCTATTGGATCCCTGAAGCTTTCTTT.

In DNA form, the CDR3 reads TGTGCCAGCAGCTTAGGAACACTGGGATTGAACACTGAAGCTTTCTTT. Translated: CASSLGTLGLNTEAFF. The rearrangement links TRBV5-6 to TRBJ1-1; D not resolved. Germline lookup yields CDR1 SGHDT and CDR2 YYEEEE. V was shortened by 2 bases and J by 0 bases, with 14 bases between the two germline ends. The CDR3 loop spans 16 amino acids.

V is TRBV5-4 and J is TRBJ1-1; 8 bases line up with TRBD1. This CDR3 has 15 amino acids. Per the germline V gene, CDR1 is SGHNT and CDR2 is YYREEE (reference sequence). V was pared by 3 bases and J by 2 bases, with 6 bases of the junction left unmatched. CDR3 bases: TGTGCCAGCAGCTCGCATGGACAGGGAAACACTGAAGCTTTCTTT. Residues: CASSSHGQGNTEAFF. Together with reference TRBV5-4 and TRBJ1-1, the CDR3 gives the full variable domain: ETGVTQSPTHLIKTRGQQVTLRCSSQSGHNTVSWYQQALGQGPQFIFQYYREEENGRGNFPPRFSGLQFPNYSSELNVNALELDDSALYLCASSSHGQGNTEAFFGQGTRLTVV.

This sequence joins TRBV27 and TRBJ1-4, with D unresolved. CDR1 is MNHEY, CDR2 SMNVEV, per germline (reference sequence). This CDR3 contains 14 residues. The germline V and J ends were trimmed by 6 bases and 2 bases, with 10 bases remaining between them. The CDR3 nucleotides read TGTGCCAGCAGAAAGGTGGGGACTAATGAAAAACTGTTTTTT. Translating it yields CASRKVGTNEKLFF. Full variable domain (rest looked up from reference TRBV27 and TRBJ1-4): EAQVTQNPRYLITVTGKKLTVTCSQNMNHEYMSWYRQDPGLGLRQIYYSMNVEVTDKGDVPEGYKVSRKEKRNFPLILESPSPNQTSLYFCASRKVGTNEKLFFGSGTQLSVL.

V gene TRBV27 combines with J gene TRBJ2-7; TRBD2 might be the D (7 bases). Per germline, CDR1 MNHEY and CDR2 SMNVEV (reference sequence). This CDR3 region has 15 residues. Trimming shortened V by 5 bases and J by 5 bases, and 19 bases separated the two germline ends. DNA of the CDR3: TGTGCCAGCAGTCCTGCCGGGGGGCAGTTCCACGAGCAGTACTTC. Translating gives CASSPAGGQFHEQYF.

The chain employs TRBV4-1 and TRBJ1-1; no clear D. V was cut by 1 base and J by 6 bases, with 9 bases left in between. The CDR3 loop spans 13 amino acids. Germline CDR1 and CDR2: MGHRA and YSYEKL. The CDR3 DNA reads as TGCGCCAGCAGCCAAGCCAGGTCCTCTGAAGCTTTCTTT. It is translated as CASSQARSSEAFF.

This clonotype was found a few times. This chain links TRBV11-2 with TRBJ2-1; tentatively, D is TRBD2 (6 bases). CDR1 and CDR2 (germline): SGHAT, FQNNGV. Between the trimmed V and J ends, which lost 0 bases and 10 bases, there was a span of 7 bases. The CDR3 has 12 residues. The DNA of the CDR3 is TGTGCCAGCAGCTTAGATGGGGGGGAGCAGTTCTTC. Its translation is CASSLDGGEQFF.

This chain joins TRBV5-1 and TRBJ2-5; no clear D gene. With 7 bases removed from V and 2 bases from J, the gap between germline ends came to 15 bases. The CDR3 runs to 14 residues. Germline V gene data show CDR1 as SGHRS and CDR2 as YFSETQ. In DNA form, the CDR3 reads TGCGCCAGCTCTTTAGGGAAGTATCAAGAGACCCAGTACTTC. It is translated as CASSLGKYQETQYF.

DNA for the CDR3: TGTGCCAGCAGTTACTCCGTCGGGCTCACTGAAGCTTTCTTT. Translated, it gives CASSYSVGLTEAFF. The chain combines TRBV6-5 with TRBJ1-1; D is uncertain. The CDR3 is made up of 14 amino acids. Looked up from germline, CDR1 is MNHEY and CDR2 is SVGAGI. V was cut by 0 bases and J by 4 bases, with 9 bases left in between.

This sequence joins TRBV11-1 and TRBJ2-3; the match to TRBD2 covers 8 bases. CDR1 SGHAT and CDR2 FQDESV come from the germline V gene (reference sequence). J gave up 1 base and V 3 bases, and 24 bases lay outside the gene matches. The CDR3 has 22 residues. The DNA for the CDR3 is TGTGCCAGCAGCTTTTTACTAGCGGATCTTCAGCCCAACAGCCCGGGCACAGATACGCAGTATTTT. Protein product: CASSFLLADLQPNSPGTDTQYF.

The V call is TRBV7-9, the J call TRBJ1-2; tentatively, D is TRBD1 (6 bases). The V end was cut by 4 bases, the J end by 3 bases, with 18 bases between. The CDR3 is made up of 16 amino acids. Germline CDR1 SEHNR, CDR2 FQNEAQ (reference sequence). The CDR3 DNA is TGTGCCAGCAGCTCACAGACAGGCTCCCACTACTATGGCTACACCTTC. Its protein is CASSSQTGSHYYGYTF.

The genes are TRBV6-1 and TRBJ1-1; no definite D call. This CDR3 contains 12 residues. Trimming cost V 6 bases and J 6 bases, with 11 bases left between them. Looked up from germline, CDR1 is MNHNS and CDR2 is SASEGT. The CDR3 is CASSSGAAEAFF. The CDR3 DNA follows: TGTGCCAGCAGCTCAGGTGCAGCTGAAGCTTTCTTT.